The clone carrying this TCR beta chain was observed many times. This entry is derived from a study of T-cell reconstitution after alpha-beta-depleted transplantation in children. The authors prepared the TCRbeta library with unique molecular identifiers. TCRdb passed the PCR reads through MiXCR, listing each CDR3 protein once. The data hold fewer than 500,000 distinct CDR3 sequences, with 43% observed a single time. In germline, CDR1 is MDHEN, CDR2 SYDVKM. Trimming removed 9 bases at V and 2 bases at J, with 16 bases between. This CDR3 spans 14 amino acids. This clonotype was sampled from a girl aged 2-10 years with aplastic anemia, due to receive a stem cell transplant. The sequenced sample was PBMCs, obtained before TCRalphabeta/CD19-depleted stem cell transplant. The V and J genes are TRBV28 and TRBJ1-2, with D possibly TRBD1 on 6 matching bases. The CDR3 DNA reads as TGTGCCAGTCGATCCGGACAGTCAAACTATGGCTACACCTTC. Protein product: CASRSGQSNYGYTF.